Below are 16 T cell receptor beta chains sequenced from a single sample in a study of memory CD4+ T cells and cytomegalovirus serostatus. The table came from immunoSEQ multiplex PCR; TCRdb's copy has only in-frame clones and leaves some out. The sample carries 50,000 to 65,000 clones, around 80% recorded once. Single viable CD3+CD4+CD8-CD45RO+ cells were sorted as the memory CD4+ T cells. The sequencing input was memory CD4+ T cells from blood. These receptors all stem from an adult in good health and CMV-seronegative.

The CDR3 region is CASTDGGSSLFAFF. In nucleotides, the CDR3 is TGTGCCAGCACCGACGGGGGCTCGAGTCTTTTTGCTTTCTTT. The chain combines TRBV2 with TRBJ1-1; perhaps TRBD1 as D (6 bases). The V gene's germline CDR1 is SNHLY and CDR2 FYNNEI. Trimming pared 7 bases from V and 11 bases from J, leaving 23 bases between. The CDR3 has 14 amino acids.

The rearrangement uses TRBV5-1 and TRBJ2-5; possible D gene TRBD2, 6 bases. The CDR3 extends over 15 amino acids. V lost 3 bases, J lost 4 bases, and 16 bases lay in between. In germline, CDR1 is SGHRS, CDR2 YFSETQ. In DNA form, the CDR3 reads TGCGCCAGCAGCTCCTGGGCCCAGGAGGGAGAGACCCAGTACTTC. Translated: CASSSWAQEGETQYF.

The gene calls are TRBV11-2 and TRBJ2-7, with 9 bases that match TRBD1. Germline values: CDR1 SGHAT, CDR2 FQNNGV. The J segment lost 3 bases and the V segment lost 3 bases, leaving 9 bases of the junction unmatched. This CDR3 comprises 16 residues. CDR3 sequence: CASSLDRGALGYEQYF. In DNA form, the CDR3 reads TGTGCCAGCAGCTTGGACAGGGGAGCCCTAGGCTACGAGCAGTACTTC.

In its sample, this clone was seen once. The chain has TRBV18 and TRBJ1-5; D uncertain. Germline V CDR1 and CDR2: KGHSH, LQKENI. Between the trimmed V and J ends, which lost 2 bases and 5 bases, there was a span of 10 bases. This CDR3 region has 14 residues. The CDR3 region is CASSPGGRDQPQHF. CDR3 sequence (DNA): TGTGCCAGCTCACCAGGAGGAAGGGATCAGCCCCAGCATTTT.

The chain uses TRBV4-3 and TRBJ2-1; D is unclear. Germline V gives CDR1 LGHNA, CDR2 YSLEER. The CDR3 runs to 14 residues. Trimming shortened V by 4 bases and J by 7 bases, and 14 bases separated the two germline ends. The CDR3 loop reads CASSLLQDGNEQFF. CDR3 DNA: TGCGCCAGCAGCCTCCTCCAGGACGGAAATGAGCAGTTCTTC.

The chain joins TRBV28 to TRBJ1-5; D uncertain. Per germline, CDR1 MDHEN and CDR2 SYDVKM. The CDR3 loop spans 13 amino acids. V lost 1 base and J 7 bases, leaving 8 bases between the germline ends. CDR3 region: CASSLSTDQPQHF. The CDR3 nucleotides read TGTGCCAGCAGTTTATCCACGGACCAGCCCCAGCATTTT. The whole variable domain, filled in from reference TRBV28 and TRBJ1-5, reads DVKVTQSSRYLVKRTGEKVFLECVQDMDHENMFWYRQDPGLGLRLIYFSYDVKMKEKGDIPEGYSVSREKKERFSLILESASTNQTSMYLCASSLSTDQPQHFGDGTRLSIL.

This clone occurred a few times. The chain carries TRBV2 and TRBJ1-5, with D tentatively TRBD1 (6 bases). Germline CDR1 is SNHLY and CDR2 is FYNNEI. Trimming shortened V by 6 bases and J by 4 bases, and 10 bases separated the two germline ends. The CDR3 extends over 13 amino acids. CDR3 sequence (DNA): TGTGCCAGCAGCGGACAGATAAATCAGCCCCAGCATTTT. It codes for CASSGQINQPQHF.

This chain links TRBV28 with TRBJ2-7; D is ambiguous. V gave up 5 bases and J gave up 3 bases, with 11 bases separating them. CDR1 and CDR2 (germline): MDHEN, SYDVKM. This CDR3 has 13 amino acids. This CDR3 reads CASSAGPVYEQYF. The CDR3 bases are TGTGCCAGCAGTGCCGGTCCGGTCTACGAGCAGTACTTC.

V is TRBV19 and J is TRBJ1-5; D unclear. Germline assignment: CDR1 LNHDA and CDR2 SQIVND (reference sequence). The V and J ends lost 4 bases and 10 bases respectively, with 8 bases between them. CDR3 size: 11 residues. The CDR3 region has the DNA TGTGCCAGTAGTAACCTAGGCCCCCAGCATTTT. It codes for CASSNLGPQHF.

The V call is TRBV15, the J call TRBJ2-4; the D is unclear. The CDR3 consists of 13 residues. Germline V gene lookup returns CDR1 LNHNV and CDR2 YYDKDF (reference sequence). Trimming left V 1 base short and J 11 bases short, with 12 bases between. The CDR3 loop reads CATSRAEETVQYF. As DNA, the CDR3 is TGTGCCACCAGCAGAGCTGAGGAGACGGTTCAGTACTTC.

J is TRBJ1-4 and V is TRBV6-5; TRBD1 agrees at 9 bases. This CDR3 region has 14 residues. V was clipped by 2 bases and J by 8 bases; unmatched bases: 3. Germline CDR1 is MNHEY and CDR2 is SVGAGI. The CDR3 DNA is TGTGCCAGCAGTTACCCCGGGACAGGGGAAAAACTGTTTTTT. This encodes CASSYPGTGEKLFF.

This chain links TRBV11-3 with TRBJ2-3; 8 bases match TRBD2. The CDR3 loop spans 13 amino acids. The germline V gene has CDR1 SGHNT and CDR2 YENEEA. V shed 5 bases, J shed 4 bases, and the junction held 2 bases outside the gene matches. The chain's CDR3 is CASSRLAPDTQYF. CDR3 DNA: TGTGCCAGCAGCAGACTAGCGCCAGATACGCAGTATTTT.

The genes are TRBV19 and TRBJ2-5, with 7 positions matching TRBD1. The CDR3 has 15 amino acids. The germline V gene has CDR1 LNHDA and CDR2 SQIVND (reference sequence). With V trimmed by 4 bases and J by 3 bases, 8 bases remained unmatched. CDR3 region: CASSTGKGQKETQYF. The CDR3 nucleotides are TGTGCCAGTAGTACCGGAAAGGGACAGAAAGAGACCCAGTACTTC.

J is TRBJ2-3 and V is TRBV19; D not resolved. V was trimmed by 4 bases and J by 7 bases, leaving 9 bases between them. Germline-derived CDR1 and CDR2 are LNHDA and SQIVND (reference sequence). CDR3 length equals 12 residues. The CDR3 DNA reads TGTGCCAGTAGTACGACCTTCAATACGCAGTATTTT. Protein product: CASSTTFNTQYF.

The chain is built from TRBV15 and TRBJ2-3; TRBD1 agrees at 7 bases. With 1 base clipped from V and 4 bases from J, the junction kept 8 bases outside the gene matches. Germline-derived CDR1 and CDR2 are LNHNV and YYDKDF (reference sequence). The CDR3 runs 16 residues. The CDR3 DNA is TGTGCCACCAGCAGAGGACACAGGGGTACAGCAGATACGCAGTATTTT. It encodes CATSRGHRGTADTQYF.

In regard to this clone: One end of the junction varies from germline; a read error may be responsible. J is TRBJ1-2 and V is TRBV27; 7 bases fit TRBD1. The CDR3 is 13 residues long. The germline V gene encodes CDR1 MNHEY and CDR2 SMNVEV (reference sequence). The CDR3 coding sequence is TGCGCCAGTAGGGACAGCACTAACTATGGCTACACCTTC. Translated: CASRDSTNYGYTF.